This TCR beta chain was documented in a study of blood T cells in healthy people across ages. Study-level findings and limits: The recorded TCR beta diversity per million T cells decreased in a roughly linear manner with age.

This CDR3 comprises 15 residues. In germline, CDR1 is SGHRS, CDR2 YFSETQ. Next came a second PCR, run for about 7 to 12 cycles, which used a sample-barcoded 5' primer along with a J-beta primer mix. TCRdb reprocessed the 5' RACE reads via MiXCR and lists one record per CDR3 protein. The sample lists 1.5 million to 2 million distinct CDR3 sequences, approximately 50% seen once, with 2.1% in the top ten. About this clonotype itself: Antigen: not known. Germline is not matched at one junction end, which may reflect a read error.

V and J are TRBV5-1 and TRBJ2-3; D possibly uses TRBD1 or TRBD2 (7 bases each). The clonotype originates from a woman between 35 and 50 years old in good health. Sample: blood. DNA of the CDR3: TGCGCCAGCAGCTCACCAGGGGGGGACACAGATACGCGGTATTTT. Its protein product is CASSSPGGDTDTRYF.